This T cell receptor (beta chain) appears in the sequencing data of a study of breast tumors, draining lymph nodes, adjacent tissues. Axillary draining lymph nodes of breast cancer patients supplied the node samples. Study conclusions and caveats: Tumor repertoires ranked between lymph nodes and nontumor tissue in diversity, with V and J gene preferences. The data were judged consistent with most tumor T cells coming from lymph node and expanding in tumor.

Concerning this clonotype: Its antigen is unknown.

One entry per CDR3 protein results from TCRdb running MiXCR on the multiplex PCR reads. The table shows some 100,000 distinct CDR3 sequences, with 21% occurring only once. The germline V gene has CDR1 MNHEY and CDR2 SMNVEV (reference sequence). V lost 3 bases to trimming and J lost 1 base; unmatched junction nucleotides: 3. The CDR3 is 16 residues long. The receptor comes from a female donor with breast cancer. Some clones in this sample may be carry-over from other donors' samples. The rearrangement uses TRBV27 and TRBJ2-6; the match to TRBD1 covers 7 bases. Sequences were obtained from axillary lymph node tissue. The CDR3 loop reads CASSLSTGSGANVLTF. The CDR3 coding sequence is TGTGCCAGCAGTTTGTCGACAGGGTCTGGGGCCAACGTCCTGACTTTC.